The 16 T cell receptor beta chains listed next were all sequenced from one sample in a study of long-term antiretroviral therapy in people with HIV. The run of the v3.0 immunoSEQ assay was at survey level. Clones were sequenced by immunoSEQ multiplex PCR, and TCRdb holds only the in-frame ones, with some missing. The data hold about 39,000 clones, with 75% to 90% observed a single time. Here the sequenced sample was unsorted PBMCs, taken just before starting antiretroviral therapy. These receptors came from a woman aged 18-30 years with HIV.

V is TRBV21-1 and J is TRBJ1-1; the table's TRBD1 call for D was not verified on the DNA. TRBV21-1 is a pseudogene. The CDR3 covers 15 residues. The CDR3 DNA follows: TGTGCCAGCACCAGAAACGCGACAAGTTGGACTGAAGCTTTCTTT. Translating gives CASTRNATSWTEAFF.

CDR3 coding DNA: TGTGCCAGCAGCTTTTCCGCGGATTCGTACAATGAGCAGTTCTTC. Translated: CASSFSADSYNEQFF. The chain has TRBV13 and TRBJ2-1; D is ambiguous. Germline V lookup: CDR1 PRHDT, CDR2 FYEKMQ (reference sequence). The CDR3 covers 15 residues. V shed 3 bases and J shed 4 bases, with 13 bases lying between them.

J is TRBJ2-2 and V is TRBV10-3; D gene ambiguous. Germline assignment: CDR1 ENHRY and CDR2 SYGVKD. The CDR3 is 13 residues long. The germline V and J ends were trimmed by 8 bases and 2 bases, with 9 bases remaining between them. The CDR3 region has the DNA TGTGCCATCGGGCAGGTTAACACCGGGGAGCTGTTTTTT. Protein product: CAIGQVNTGELFF.

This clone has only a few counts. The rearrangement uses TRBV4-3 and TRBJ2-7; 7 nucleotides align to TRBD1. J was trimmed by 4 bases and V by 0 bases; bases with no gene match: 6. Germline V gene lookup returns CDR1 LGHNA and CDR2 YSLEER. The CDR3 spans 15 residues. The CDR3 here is CASSQEWSRGYEQYF. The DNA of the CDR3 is TGCGCCAGCAGCCAAGAATGGTCCAGGGGGTACGAGCAGTACTTC.

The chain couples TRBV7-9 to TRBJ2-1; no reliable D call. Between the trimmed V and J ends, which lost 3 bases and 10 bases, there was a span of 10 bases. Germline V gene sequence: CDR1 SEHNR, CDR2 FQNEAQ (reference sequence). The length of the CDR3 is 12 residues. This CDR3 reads CASSFGPAEQFF. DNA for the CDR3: TGTGCCAGCAGCTTTGGCCCGGCAGAGCAGTTCTTC. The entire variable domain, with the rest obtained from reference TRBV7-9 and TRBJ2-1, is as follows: DTGVSQNPRHKITKRGQNVTFRCDPISEHNRLYWYRQTLGQGPEFLTYFQNEAQLEKSRLLSDRFSAERPKGSFSTLEIQRTEQGDSAMYLCASSFGPAEQFFGPGTRLTVL.

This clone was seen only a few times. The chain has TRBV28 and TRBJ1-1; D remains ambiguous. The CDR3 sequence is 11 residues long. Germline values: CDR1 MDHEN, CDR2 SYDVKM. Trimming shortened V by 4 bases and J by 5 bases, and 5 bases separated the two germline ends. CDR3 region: CASSYWTEAFF. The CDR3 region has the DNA TGTGCCAGCAGTTACTGGACTGAAGCTTTCTTT.

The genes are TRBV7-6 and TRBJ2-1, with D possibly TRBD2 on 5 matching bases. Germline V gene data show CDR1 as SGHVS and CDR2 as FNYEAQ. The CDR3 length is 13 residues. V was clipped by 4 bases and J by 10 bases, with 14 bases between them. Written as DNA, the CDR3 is TGTGCCAGCAGCTCCGGGATGCCCGGGGAGCAGTTCTTC. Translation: CASSSGMPGEQFF. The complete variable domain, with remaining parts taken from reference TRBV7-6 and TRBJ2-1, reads GAGVSQSPRYKVTKRGQDVALRCDPISGHVSLYWYRQALGQGPEFLTYFNYEAQQDKSGLPNDRFSAERPEGSISTLTIQRTEQRDSAMYRCASSSGMPGEQFFGPGTRLTVL.

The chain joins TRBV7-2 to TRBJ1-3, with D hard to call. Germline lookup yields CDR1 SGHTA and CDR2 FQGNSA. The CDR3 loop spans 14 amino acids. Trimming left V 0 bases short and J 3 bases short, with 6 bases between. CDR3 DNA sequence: TGTGCCAGCAGCTTAGCGGCGGGTGGAAACACCATATATTTT. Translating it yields CASSLAAGGNTIYF.

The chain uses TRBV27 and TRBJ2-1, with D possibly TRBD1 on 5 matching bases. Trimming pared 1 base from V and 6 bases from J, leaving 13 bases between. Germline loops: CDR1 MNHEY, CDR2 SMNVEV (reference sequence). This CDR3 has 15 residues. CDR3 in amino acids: CASSLWAGMSNEQFF. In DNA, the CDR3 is TGTGCCAGCAGTTTATGGGCAGGGATGAGCAATGAGCAGTTCTTC.

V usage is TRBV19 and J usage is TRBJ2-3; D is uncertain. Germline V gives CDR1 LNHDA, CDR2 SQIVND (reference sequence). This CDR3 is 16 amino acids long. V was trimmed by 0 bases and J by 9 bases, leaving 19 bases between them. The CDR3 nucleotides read TGTGCCAGTAGTATAGATTTATTCAGGCCAGGAGTAACGCAGTATTTT. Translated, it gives CASSIDLFRPGVTQYF.

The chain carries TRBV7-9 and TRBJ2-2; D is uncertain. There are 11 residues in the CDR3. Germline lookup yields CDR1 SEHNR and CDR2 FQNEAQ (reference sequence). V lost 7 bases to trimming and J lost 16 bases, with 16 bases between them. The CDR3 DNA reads TGTGCCAGCACCCACGGACCCTCGGGGTTTTTT. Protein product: CASTHGPSGFF.

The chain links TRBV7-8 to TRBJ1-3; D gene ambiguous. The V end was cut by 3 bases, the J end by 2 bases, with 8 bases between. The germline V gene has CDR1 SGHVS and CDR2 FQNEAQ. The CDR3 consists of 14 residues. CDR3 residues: CASSFLGAGNTIYF. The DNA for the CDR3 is TGTGCCAGCAGCTTCTTGGGAGCTGGAAACACCATATATTTT.

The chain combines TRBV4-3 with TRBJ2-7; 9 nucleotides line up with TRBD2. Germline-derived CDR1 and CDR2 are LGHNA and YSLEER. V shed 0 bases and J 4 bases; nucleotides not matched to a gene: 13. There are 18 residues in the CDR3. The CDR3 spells CASSQDPPPSGNGYEQYF. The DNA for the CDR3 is TGCGCCAGCAGCCAAGATCCGCCCCCTAGCGGGAACGGTTACGAGCAGTACTTC.

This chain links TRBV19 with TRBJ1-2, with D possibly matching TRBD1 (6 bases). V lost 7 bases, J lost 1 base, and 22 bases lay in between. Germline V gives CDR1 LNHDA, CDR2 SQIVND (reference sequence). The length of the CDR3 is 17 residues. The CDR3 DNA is TGTGCCAGTACCCGAAAAGGACAGAGAACTGTTAACTATGGCTACACCTTC. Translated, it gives CASTRKGQRTVNYGYTF. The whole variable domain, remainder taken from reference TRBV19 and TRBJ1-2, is DGGITQSPKYLFRKEGQNVTLSCEQNLNHDAMYWYRQDPGQGLRLIYYSQIVNDFQKGDIAEGYSVSREKKESFPLTVTSAQKNPTAFYLCASTRKGQRTVNYGYTFGSGTRLTVV.

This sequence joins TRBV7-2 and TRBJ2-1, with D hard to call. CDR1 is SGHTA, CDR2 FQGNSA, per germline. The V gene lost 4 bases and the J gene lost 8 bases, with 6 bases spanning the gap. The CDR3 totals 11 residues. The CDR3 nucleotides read TGTGCCAGCAGCTACACCGATGAGCAGTTCTTC. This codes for CASSYTDEQFF.

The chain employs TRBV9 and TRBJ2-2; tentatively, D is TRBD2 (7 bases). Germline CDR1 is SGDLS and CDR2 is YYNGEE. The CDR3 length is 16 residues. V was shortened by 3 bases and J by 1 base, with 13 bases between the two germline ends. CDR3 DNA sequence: TGTGCCAGCAGCGCACCCGGGGGGCAGAACACCGGGGAGCTGTTTTTT. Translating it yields CASSAPGGQNTGELFF.